A selection of T cell receptor beta chains follows, all from one sample in a study of T cell repertoires in cytomegalovirus infection. TCRdb reprocessed the reads via MiXCR and lists one record per CDR3 protein. The sample consists of nearly 650,000 distinct CDR3 sequences, more than 20% of them appearing once. The sample consisted of CD8+ T cells from PBMCs. Receptors originate from a human donor in good health (CMV status not recorded). Some clones in this sample may be carry-over from other donors' samples. Each CDR3 is given with its conserved first and last residue. D genes are given only for firm matches. The listing skips clone size in some rows; elsewhere it reads once, few, many or a size class.

TRBV20-1	-	TRBJ2-1	-	TGCAGTGCGGGGACTGTCTTATGGGATGAGCAGTTCTTC	CSAGTVLWDEQFF
TRBV10-3	-	TRBJ2-7	many	TGTGCCATCCGAAAGACGTCCTACGAGCAGTACTTC	CAIRKTSYEQYF
TRBV9	TRBD1	TRBJ2-1	-	TGTGCCAGCAGCGTAGCCCGGACAGGGGGACGTTACAATGAGCAGTTCTTC	CASSVARTGGRYNEQFF
TRBV6-6	TRBD1	TRBJ1-1	-	TGTGCCAGCAGTCGACAGGGAAGACAGATCTATAATACGTTAAACACTGAAGCTTTCTTT	CASSRQGRQIYNTLNTEAFF
TRBV2	-	TRBJ2-7	few	TGTGCCAGCTTGATGTCGGACAGAATCTACGAGCAGTACTTC	CASLMSDRIYEQYF
TRBV11-2	-	TRBJ2-2	many	TGTGCCAGCAGCCCTACAAGAGTTCTAGGGGAGCTGTTTTTT	CASSPTRVLGELFF
TRBV6-2/TRBV6-3	-	TRBJ1-5	many	TGTGCCAGCAGTTACTCGACAGGCGAAGGTTATAGCAATCAGCCCCAGCATTTT	CASSYSTGEGYSNQPQHF
TRBV4-1	-	TRBJ2-1	few	TGCGCCAGCAGCCCCTCCTCGGGACGCATGAGCGATGAGCAGTTCTTC	CASSPSSGRMSDEQFF
TRBV14	-	TRBJ2-2	few	TGTGCCAGCAGCCAAGATGAGTTCCGGGCCCCTAGGCCCCCTGGGGAGCTGTTTTTT	CASSQDEFRAPRPPGELFF
TRBV10-3	-	TRBJ2-3	many	TGTGCCATCAGTGAGTCACGGACAGTAACAGATACGCAGTATTTT	CAISESRTVTDTQYF
TRBV7-6	-	TRBJ2-5	-	TGTGCCAGCTTTTGGGCCCGGGGGGAGACCCAGTACTTC	CASFWARGETQYF
TRBV6-2/TRBV6-3	-	TRBJ1-5	-	TGTGCCAGCAGTTACGACTCGAATAGCAATCAGCCCCAGCATTTT	CASSYDSNSNQPQHF
TRBV28	TRBD1	TRBJ2-1	many	TGTGCCAGCAGTTTAGGGCAGGGGGTGGTCAACAATGAGCAGTTCTTC	CASSLGQGVVNNEQFF
TRBV4-3	-	TRBJ2-5	few	TGCGCCAGCAGCCAAAGAAGATGGCGACCGACTTTCGAGGGGGAGACCCAGTACTTC	CASSQRRWRPTFEGETQYF
TRBV28	-	TRBJ2-4	-	TGTGCCACTATAGGGTTTACCAAAAACATTCAGTACTTC	CATIGFTKNIQYF
TRBV4-1	TRBD1	TRBJ1-1	-	TGCGCCAGCAGCCAAGAAGTGGGGACAGGCTCGACTGAAGCTTTCTTT	CASSQEVGTGSTEAFF
TRBV12-3/TRBV12-4	-	TRBJ1-3	many	TGTGCCAGCAGTTTTCACAACACCATATATTTT	CASSFHNTIYF
TRBV13	-	TRBJ2-2	few	TGTGCCAGCAGCGCCGACGGCGGGGAATCAGGGGAGCTGTTTTTT	CASSADGGESGELFF
TRBV7-6	-	TRBJ2-1	many	TGTGCCAGCAGCTTATTACCGGGACCGCCTAACAATGAGCAGTTCTTC	CASSLLPGPPNNEQFF
TRBV29-1	-	TRBJ2-3	-	TGCAGCGTCCCGTCGGGTACGCAGTATTTT	CSVPSGTQYF
TRBV28	-	TRBJ2-1	once	TGTACGTTAGACGAGCGGTTCTTC	CTLDERFF
TRBV29-1	-	TRBJ2-1	-	TGCAGCGTTGAAGATCCCCAACTTAGATACAATGAGCAGTTCTTC	CSVEDPQLRYNEQFF
TRBV7-9	TRBD1	TRBJ1-2	-	TGTGCCAGCAGCTTAGCAGGACAGGAAAACTATGGCTACACCTTC	CASSLAGQENYGYTF
TRBV20-1	-	TRBJ2-1	-	TGCAGTGCTAGACAGGTTAACTCCTACAATGAGCAGTTCTTC	CSARQVNSYNEQFF
TRBV6-5	-	TRBJ2-5	-	TGTGCCAGCACCCGAAGCTTCCAAGAGACCCAGTACTTC	CASTRSFQETQYF
TRBV5-5	TRBD1	TRBJ2-1	-	TGTGCCAGCAGCCTTGGACAGGGAGGAATGACACACAATGAGCAGTTCTTC	CASSLGQGGMTHNEQFF
TRBV6-5	TRBD1	TRBJ1-6	few	TGTGCCAGCAGTCCCGGACAGGGACCACCCCTCCACTTT	CASSPGQGPPLHF
TRBV19	-	TRBJ2-1	many	TGTGCCAGTAGTATACGGAGGACCGAAAACAAAGACAATGAGCAGTTCTTC	CASSIRRTENKDNEQFF
TRBV7-9	TRBD1	TRBJ1-5	many	TGTGCCAGCAGTCTTACCGGGACAGGGGGACGGTCCAATCAGCCCCAGCATTTT	CASSLTGTGGRSNQPQHF
TRBV6-5	-	TRBJ1-5	-	TGTGCCAGCACCGACCTCGGAGGTCAGCCCCAGCATTTT	CASTDLGGQPQHF
TRBV11-2	-	TRBJ2-1	-	TGTGCCAGCAGCTTAAGTGCGGGGAAGCAGTTCTTC	CASSLSAGKQFF
TRBV2	-	TRBJ1-5	few	TGTGCCAGCAGTGAAGCACCTACACATAGCAATCAGCCCCAGCATTTT	CASSEAPTHSNQPQHF
TRBV28	-	TRBJ1-1	once	TGTGCCAGCAGTTCCCGGCCTATGGGCGGGGGGACTGAAGCTTTCTTT	CASSSRPMGGGTEAFF
TRBV28	-	TRBJ1-1	-	TGTGCCAGCAGCCCGGACGAGAACACTGAAGCTTTCTTT	CASSPDENTEAFF
TRBV5-1	-	TRBJ1-1	-	TGCGCCAGCAGCCCGGTTGGAATAGATTTGGACACTGAAGCTTTCTTT	CASSPVGIDLDTEAFF
TRBV18	TRBD1	TRBJ1-2	-	TGTGCCAGCTCACCGACCCGGGACAGGGTGAAGGAGCTTTTCGATGGCTACACCTTC	CASSPTRDRVKELFDGYTF
TRBV7-9	-	TRBJ2-7	-	TGTGCCAGCAGCTTAGACAGGGCCGAGCAGTACTTC	CASSLDRAEQYF
TRBV7-9	-	TRBJ2-1	many	TGTGCCAGCAGTCCCAAGGGCTACAATGAGCAGTTCTTC	CASSPKGYNEQFF
TRBV7-9	-	TRBJ2-1	many	TGTGCCAGCAGCTTAACCCCTAATGAGCAGTTCTTC	CASSLTPNEQFF
TRBV12-3/TRBV12-4	-	TRBJ2-1	many	TGTGCCAGCAGCTTAATCGGCCAGGTTTCCTACAATGAGCAGTTCTTC	CASSLIGQVSYNEQFF
TRBV20-1	-	TRBJ1-5	-	TGCAGTGCTAGAGATTGGACGGTTAGCAATCAGCCCCAGCATTTT	CSARDWTVSNQPQHF
TRBV2	-	TRBJ1-2	-	TGTGCCAGCAGTGATCGGTTGCGGGGCTACACCTTC	CASSDRLRGYTF
TRBV29-1	-	TRBJ2-1	few	TGCAGCGTTGACAGGCCTCTAGAGGCCAGCTCCTACAATGAGCAGTTCTTC	CSVDRPLEASSYNEQFF
TRBV13	TRBD2	TRBJ2-3	few	TGTGCCAGCAGCTTCCCCGCCCCCGAAGGACTAGCGGGGGATACGCAGTATTTT	CASSFPAPEGLAGDTQYF
TRBV28	-	TRBJ1-5	few	TGTGCCACCGGGCGGAGGGTCACCCAGCCCCAGCATTTT	CATGRRVTQPQHF
TRBV28	-	TRBJ2-3	once	TGTGCCAGCAGTTTAGGCAGGTCGATAGGGGATACGCAGTATTTT	CASSLGRSIGDTQYF
TRBV6-2/TRBV6-3	-	TRBJ2-2	few	TGTGCCAGCAGTCCCGACAGTCTCTCAGGGGAGCTGTTTTTT	CASSPDSLSGELFF
TRBV4-1	-	TRBJ1-1	-	TGCGCCAGCAGCCAAGAATGGCGCGGGGACACTGAAGCTTTCTTT	CASSQEWRGDTEAFF
TRBV20-1	-	TRBJ2-5	many	TGCAGTGCTAGAGTGCAAGGTCAAGAGACCCAGTACTTC	CSARVQGQETQYF
TRBV29-1	TRBD1	TRBJ2-3	-	TGCAGCGCCGGGACAGGGGCGGTAGATACGCAGTATTTT	CSAGTGAVDTQYF
TRBV10-3	TRBD1	TRBJ2-1	-	TGTGCCATCAGTGAGGGACAGGGGGCCGGCAATGAGCAGTTCTTC	CAISEGQGAGNEQFF
TRBV15	TRBD1	TRBJ2-5	few	TGTGCCACCAGCCGGGCGAGGGGGCGTCTGGAGACCCAGTACTTC	CATSRARGRLETQYF